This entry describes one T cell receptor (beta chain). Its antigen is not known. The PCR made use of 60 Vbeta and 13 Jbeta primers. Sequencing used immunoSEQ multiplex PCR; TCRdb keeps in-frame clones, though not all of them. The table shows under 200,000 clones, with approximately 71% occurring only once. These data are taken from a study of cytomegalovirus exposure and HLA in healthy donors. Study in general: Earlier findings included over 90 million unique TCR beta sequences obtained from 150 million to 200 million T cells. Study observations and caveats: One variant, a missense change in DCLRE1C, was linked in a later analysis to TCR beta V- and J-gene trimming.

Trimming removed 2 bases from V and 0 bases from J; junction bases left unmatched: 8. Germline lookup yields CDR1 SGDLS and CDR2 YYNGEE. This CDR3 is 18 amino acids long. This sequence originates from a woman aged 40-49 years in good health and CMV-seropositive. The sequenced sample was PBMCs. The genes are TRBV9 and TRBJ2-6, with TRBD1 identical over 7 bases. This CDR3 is CASSVKTGSGSGANVLTF. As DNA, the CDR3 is TGTGCCAGCAGCGTGAAGACAGGGTCAGGCTCTGGGGCCAACGTCCTGACTTTC.